This is a list of T cell receptor beta chains from one sample in a study of molecular identifiers for immune sequencing clone quantification. TCRdb re-called the PCR reads with MiXCR, one entry per CDR3 protein. The data contain 9,500 to 15,000 distinct CDR3 sequences, about 17% of them singletons. Material: naive CD8+ T cells from blood, with Jurkat cell RNA spiked in. The receptors were sampled from a human donor in good health. Some libraries in this study had Jurkat cell RNA spiked in. Each CDR3 is given with its conserved first and last residue. D genes are given only for firm matches. Clone size is stated in some rows and not others, as once, few, many or a class when expanded.

>TRBJ2-1|TRBV7-9|NA|many
CATANNEQFF
TGTGCCACCGCGAACAATGAGCAGTTCTTC
>TRBJ2-7|TRBV11-2|NA|many
CASSLSARMTYEQYF
TGTGCCAGCAGCTTGTCTGCTCGGATGACCTACGAGCAGTACTTC
>TRBJ2-5|TRBV5-1|NA|medium-sized
CASSWTSSETQYF
TGCGCCAGCAGCTGGACATCGTCAGAGACCCAGTACTTC
>TRBJ2-3|TRBV5-4|TRBD2|many
CASSPRPGGGTDTQYF
TGTGCCAGCAGCCCCCGACCCGGGGGGGGCACAGATACGCAGTATTTT
>TRBJ2-3|TRBV16|NA|many
CASSPGTDTDTQYF
TGTGCCAGCAGCCCTGGGACTGACACAGATACGCAGTATTTT
>TRBJ1-4|TRBV7-9|NA|medium-sized
CASSPRINEKLFF
TGTGCCAGCAGCCCCAGGATTAATGAAAAACTGTTTTTT
>TRBJ2-4|TRBV20-1|TRBD2|medium-sized
CSARDRVREGPVAKNIQYF
TGCAGTGCTAGAGATCGGGTTCGGGAGGGCCCGGTTGCCAAAAACATTCAGTACTTC
>TRBJ2-3|TRBV13|TRBD2|many
CASSSTSGSGSTDTQYF
TGTGCCAGCAGCTCGACTAGCGGGAGCGGCAGCACAGATACGCAGTATTTT
>TRBJ2-3|TRBV28|TRBD2|many
CASSLPTQAGFTDTQYF
TGTGCCAGCAGTCTACCCACTCAAGCGGGATTCACAGATACGCAGTATTTT
>TRBJ2-2|TRBV4-1|TRBD2|many
CASSLLRTSGSTGELFF
TGCGCCAGCAGCCTCCTTCGGACTAGCGGAAGCACCGGGGAGCTGTTTTTT
>TRBJ2-7|TRBV29-1|TRBD2|many
CSVEERLAGAYEQYF
TGCAGCGTTGAAGAGAGACTAGCGGGAGCCTACGAGCAGTACTTC
>TRBJ2-1|TRBV5-4|TRBD2|NA
CASKIRGLAYNEQFF
TGTGCCAGCAAGATTAGGGGACTAGCCTACAATGAGCAGTTCTTC
>TRBJ2-3|TRBV6-6|NA|medium-sized
CASSLSYSTDTQYF
TGTGCCAGCAGTCTCTCCTATTCCACAGATACGCAGTATTTT
>TRBJ2-1|TRBV12-5|TRBD1|few
CASGWTGGRNEQFF
TGTGCTAGTGGATGGACAGGGGGCCGCAATGAGCAGTTCTTC
>TRBJ2-2|TRBV30|NA|medium-sized
CALGQSKANTGELFF
TGTGCCCTTGGACAGTCCAAGGCGAACACCGGGGAGCTGTTTTTT
>TRBJ1-1|TRBV11-2|NA|many
CASSPALGRDTEAFF
TGTGCCAGCAGCCCTGCATTGGGCAGGGACACTGAAGCTTTCTTT
>TRBJ2-3|TRBV5-1|NA|medium-sized
CASSLPSSEYTQYF
TGCGCCAGCAGCTTGCCGTCTAGCGAATATACGCAGTATTTT
>TRBJ2-4|TRBV20-1|TRBD2|medium-sized
CSASFGTSGPALAKNIQYF
TGCAGTGCTAGTTTCGGGACTAGCGGTCCCGCTCTAGCCAAAAACATTCAGTACTTC
>TRBJ2-1|TRBV27|NA|medium-sized
CASSLTLAHRFAAYEQFF
TGTGCCAGCAGTTTAACCTTAGCCCACCGTTTTGCTGCGTATGAGCAGTTCTTC
>TRBJ2-3|TRBV11-3|NA|NA
CASKGRGTDTQYF
TGTGCCAGCAAGGGCAGGGGCACAGATACGCAGTATTTT
>TRBJ2-7|TRBV19|NA|medium-sized
CASSFGSLGVYEQYF
TGTGCCAGTAGTTTTGGCTCTTTGGGGGTCTACGAGCAGTACTTC
>TRBJ2-7|TRBV27|NA|few
CASSTKDSYEQYF
TGTGCCAGCAGTACCAAGGACAGCTACGAGCAGTACTTC
>TRBJ2-5|TRBV4-1|TRBD2|few
CASSQDPGTSGSETQYF
TGCGCCAGCAGCCAAGATCCCGGGACTAGCGGGAGTGAGACCCAGTACTTC
>TRBJ2-7|TRBV4-2|TRBD2|medium-sized
CASSQGLAGAVYEQYF
TGTGCCAGCAGCCAAGGACTAGCGGGGGCGGTATACGAGCAGTACTTC
>TRBJ2-2|TRBV24-1|NA|many
CATSDLGLLGELFF
TGTGCCACCAGTGATTTGGGCTTGCTCGGGGAGCTGTTTTTT
>TRBJ2-7|TRBV20-1|TRBD2|once
CSASGTSVAYEQYF
TGCAGTGCTAGTGGGACTAGCGTAGCCTACGAGCAGTACTTC
>TRBJ2-5|TRBV5-1|TRBD2|medium-sized
CASSSGLAVQETQYF
TGCGCCAGCAGCTCAGGACTAGCGGTTCAAGAGACCCAGTACTTC
>TRBJ1-5|TRBV4-2|NA|medium-sized
CASSQELPAGNNQPQHF
TGTGCCAGCAGCCAAGAATTACCGGCAGGGAATAATCAGCCCCAGCATTTT
>TRBJ1-5|TRBV9|NA|many
CASSVEDSDQPQHF
TGTGCCAGCAGCGTAGAGGATTCAGATCAGCCCCAGCATTTT
>TRBJ2-7|TRBV27|NA|NA
CASSFQAAGSYEQYF
TGTGCCAGCAGTTTTCAAGCGGCGGGCTCCTACGAGCAGTACTTC
>TRBJ1-5|TRBV19|TRBD1|few
CASRARQGNQPQRF
TGTGCCAGTAGGGCGAGACAGGGTAATCAGCCCCAGCGTTTT